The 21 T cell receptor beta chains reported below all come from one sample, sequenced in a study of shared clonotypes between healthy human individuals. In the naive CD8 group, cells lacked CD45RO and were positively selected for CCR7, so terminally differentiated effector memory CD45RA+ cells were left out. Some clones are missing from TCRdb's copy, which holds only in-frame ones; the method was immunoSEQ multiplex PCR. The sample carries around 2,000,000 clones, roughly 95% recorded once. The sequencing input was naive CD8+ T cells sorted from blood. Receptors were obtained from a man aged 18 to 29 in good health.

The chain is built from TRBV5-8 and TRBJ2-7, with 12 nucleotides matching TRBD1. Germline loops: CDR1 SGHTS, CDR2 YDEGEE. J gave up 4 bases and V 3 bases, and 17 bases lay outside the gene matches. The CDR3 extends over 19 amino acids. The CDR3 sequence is CASSSGTGGREGPFYEQYF. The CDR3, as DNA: TGTGCCAGCAGCTCCGGGACAGGGGGCAGGGAGGGCCCCTTTTACGAGCAGTACTTC.

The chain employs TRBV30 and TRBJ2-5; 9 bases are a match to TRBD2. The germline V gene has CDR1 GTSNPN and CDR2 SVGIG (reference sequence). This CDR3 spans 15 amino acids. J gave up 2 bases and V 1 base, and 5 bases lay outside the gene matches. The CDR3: CAWSAGTSTQETQYF. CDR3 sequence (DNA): TGTGCCTGGAGTGCAGGGACTAGCACACAAGAGACCCAGTACTTC.

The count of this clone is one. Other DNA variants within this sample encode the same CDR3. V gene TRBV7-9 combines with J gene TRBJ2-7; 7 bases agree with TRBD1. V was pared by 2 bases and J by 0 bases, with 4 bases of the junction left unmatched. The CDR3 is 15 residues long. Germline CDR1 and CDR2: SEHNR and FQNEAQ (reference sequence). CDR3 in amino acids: CASSLRGQSSYEQYF. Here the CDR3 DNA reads TGTGCCAGCAGCTTAAGGGGACAGAGCTCCTACGAGCAGTACTTC.

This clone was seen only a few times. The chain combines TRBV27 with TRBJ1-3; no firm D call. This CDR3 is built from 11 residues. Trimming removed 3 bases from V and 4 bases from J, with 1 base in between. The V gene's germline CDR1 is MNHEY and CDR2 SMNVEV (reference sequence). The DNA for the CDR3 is TGTGCCAGCAGTTTCGGAAACACCATATATTTT. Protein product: CASSFGNTIYF.

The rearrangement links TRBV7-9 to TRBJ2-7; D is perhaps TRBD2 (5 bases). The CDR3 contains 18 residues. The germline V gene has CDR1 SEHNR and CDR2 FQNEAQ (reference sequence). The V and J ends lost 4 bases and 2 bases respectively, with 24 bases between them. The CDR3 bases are TGTGCCAGCAGCTCAAGCCAGTCGCGTCCCTCCGGGGCCTACGAGCAGTACTTC. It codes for CASSSSQSRPSGAYEQYF.

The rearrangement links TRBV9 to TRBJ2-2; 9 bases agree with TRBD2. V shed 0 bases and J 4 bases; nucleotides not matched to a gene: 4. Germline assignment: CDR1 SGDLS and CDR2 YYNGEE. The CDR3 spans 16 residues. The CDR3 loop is CASSVAGGGATGELFF. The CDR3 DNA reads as TGTGCCAGCAGCGTAGCTGGCGGGGGGGCCACCGGGGAGCTGTTTTTT.

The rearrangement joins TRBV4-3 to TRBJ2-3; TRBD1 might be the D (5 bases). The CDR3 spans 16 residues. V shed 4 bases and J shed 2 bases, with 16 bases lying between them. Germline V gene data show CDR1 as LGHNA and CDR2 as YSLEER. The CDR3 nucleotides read TGCGCCAGCAGCCGCCTAACAGGACACCCCACAGATACGCAGTATTTT. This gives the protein CASSRLTGHPTDTQYF.

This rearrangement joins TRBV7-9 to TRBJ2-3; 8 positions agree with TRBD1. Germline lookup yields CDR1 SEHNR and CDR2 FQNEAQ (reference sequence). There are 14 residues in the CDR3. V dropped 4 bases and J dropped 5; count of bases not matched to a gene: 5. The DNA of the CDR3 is TGTGCCAGCAGCTCGACAGGGGTGGAAGATACGCAGTATTTT. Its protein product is CASSSTGVEDTQYF.

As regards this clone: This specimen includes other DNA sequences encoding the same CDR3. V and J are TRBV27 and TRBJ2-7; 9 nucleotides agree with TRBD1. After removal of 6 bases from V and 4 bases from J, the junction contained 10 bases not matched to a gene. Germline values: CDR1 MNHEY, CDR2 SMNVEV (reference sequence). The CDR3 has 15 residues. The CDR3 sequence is CASSSTGTGLYEQYF. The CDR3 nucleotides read TGTGCCAGCAGCTCTACCGGGACAGGGCTATACGAGCAGTACTTC.

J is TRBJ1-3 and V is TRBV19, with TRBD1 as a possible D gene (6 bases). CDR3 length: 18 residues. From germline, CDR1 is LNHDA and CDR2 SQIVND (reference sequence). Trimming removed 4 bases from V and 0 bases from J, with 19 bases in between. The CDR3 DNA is TGTGCCAGTAGTACCAGGGGACTTAAGATGAGCTCTGGAAACACCATATATTTT. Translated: CASSTRGLKMSSGNTIYF.

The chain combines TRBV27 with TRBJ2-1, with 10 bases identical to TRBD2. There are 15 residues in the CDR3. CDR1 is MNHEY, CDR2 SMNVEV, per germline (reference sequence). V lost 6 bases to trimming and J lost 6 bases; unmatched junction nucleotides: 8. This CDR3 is CASSRSGGAVNEQFF. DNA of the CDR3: TGTGCCAGCAGCCGCAGCGGGGGGGCCGTCAATGAGCAGTTCTTC.

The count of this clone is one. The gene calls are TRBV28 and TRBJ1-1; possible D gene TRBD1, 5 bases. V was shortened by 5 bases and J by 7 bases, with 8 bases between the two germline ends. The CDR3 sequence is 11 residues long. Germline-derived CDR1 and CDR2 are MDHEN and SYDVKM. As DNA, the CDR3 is TGTGCCAGCAGTAGGGGTGTTGAAGCTTTCTTT. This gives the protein CASSRGVEAFF.

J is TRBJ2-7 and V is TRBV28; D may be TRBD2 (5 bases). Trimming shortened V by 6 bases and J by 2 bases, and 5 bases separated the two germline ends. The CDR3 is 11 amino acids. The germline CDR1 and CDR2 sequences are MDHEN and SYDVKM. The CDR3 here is CASSGAYEQYF. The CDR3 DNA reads TGTGCCAGCAGCGGGGCCTACGAGCAGTACTTC.

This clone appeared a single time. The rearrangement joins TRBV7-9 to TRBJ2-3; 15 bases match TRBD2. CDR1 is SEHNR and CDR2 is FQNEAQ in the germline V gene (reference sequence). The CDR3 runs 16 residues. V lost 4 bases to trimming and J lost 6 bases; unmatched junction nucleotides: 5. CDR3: CASSYWTSGGEDTQYF. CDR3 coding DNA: TGTGCCAGCAGCTATTGGACTAGCGGGGGGGAGGATACGCAGTATTTT.

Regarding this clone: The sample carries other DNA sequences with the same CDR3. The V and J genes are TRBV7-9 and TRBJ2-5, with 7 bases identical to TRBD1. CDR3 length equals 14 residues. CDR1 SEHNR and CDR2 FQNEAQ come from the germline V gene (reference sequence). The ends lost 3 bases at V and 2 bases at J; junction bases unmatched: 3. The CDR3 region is CASSLGQNQETQYF. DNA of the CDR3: TGTGCCAGCAGCTTGGGACAGAATCAAGAGACCCAGTACTTC.

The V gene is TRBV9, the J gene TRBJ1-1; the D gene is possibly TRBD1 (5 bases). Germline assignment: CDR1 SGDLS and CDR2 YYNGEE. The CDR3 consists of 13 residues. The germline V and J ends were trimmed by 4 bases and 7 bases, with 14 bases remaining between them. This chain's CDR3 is CASSPSQGYEAFF. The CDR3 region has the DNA TGTGCCAGCAGCCCCTCCCAGGGATATGAAGCTTTCTTT.

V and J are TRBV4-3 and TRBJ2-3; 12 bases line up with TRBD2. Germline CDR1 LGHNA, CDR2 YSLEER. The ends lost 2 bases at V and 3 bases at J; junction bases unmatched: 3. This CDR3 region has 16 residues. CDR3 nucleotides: TGCGCCAGCAGCCAACGACTAGCGGGAGCGACAGATACGCAGTATTTT. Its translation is CASSQRLAGATDTQYF.

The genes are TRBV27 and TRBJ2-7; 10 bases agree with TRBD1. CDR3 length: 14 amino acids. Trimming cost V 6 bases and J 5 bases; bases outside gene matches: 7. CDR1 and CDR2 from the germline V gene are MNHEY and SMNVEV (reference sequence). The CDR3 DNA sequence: TGTGCCAGCAGGCCGACAGGGGGCCGCCACGAGCAGTACTTC. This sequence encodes CASRPTGGRHEQYF.

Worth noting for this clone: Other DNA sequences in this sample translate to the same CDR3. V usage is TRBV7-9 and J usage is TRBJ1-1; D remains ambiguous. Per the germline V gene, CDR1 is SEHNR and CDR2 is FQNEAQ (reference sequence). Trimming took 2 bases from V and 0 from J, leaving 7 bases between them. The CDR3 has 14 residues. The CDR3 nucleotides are TGTGCCAGCAGCTTAAGGCAAATGAACACTGAAGCTTTCTTT. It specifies CASSLRQMNTEAFF.

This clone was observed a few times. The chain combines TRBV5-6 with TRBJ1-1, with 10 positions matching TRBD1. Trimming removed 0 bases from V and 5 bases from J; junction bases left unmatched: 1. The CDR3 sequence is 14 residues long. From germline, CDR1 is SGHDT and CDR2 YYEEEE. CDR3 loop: CASSLGTGGTEAFF. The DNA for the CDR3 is TGTGCCAGCAGCTTGGGGACAGGGGGAACTGAAGCTTTCTTT.

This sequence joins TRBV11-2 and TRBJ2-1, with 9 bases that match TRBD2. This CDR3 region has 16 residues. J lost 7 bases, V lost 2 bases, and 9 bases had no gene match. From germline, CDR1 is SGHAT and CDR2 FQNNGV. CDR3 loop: CASSLFYSGSQNEQFF. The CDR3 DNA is TGTGCCAGCAGCTTATTTTATAGCGGGAGTCAAAATGAGCAGTTCTTC.